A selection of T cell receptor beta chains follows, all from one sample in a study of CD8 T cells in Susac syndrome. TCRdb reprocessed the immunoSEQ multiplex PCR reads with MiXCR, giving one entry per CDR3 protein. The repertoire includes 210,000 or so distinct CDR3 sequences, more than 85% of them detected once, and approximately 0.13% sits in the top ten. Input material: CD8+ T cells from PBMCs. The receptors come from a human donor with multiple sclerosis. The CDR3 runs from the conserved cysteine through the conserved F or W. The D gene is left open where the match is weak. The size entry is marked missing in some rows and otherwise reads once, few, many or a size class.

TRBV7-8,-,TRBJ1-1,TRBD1,CASSPRQGNTEAFF,TGTGCCAGCAGCCCCCGACAGGGGAACACTGAAGCTTTCTTT
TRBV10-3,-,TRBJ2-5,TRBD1,CATWTGQVSETQYF,TGTGCCACCTGGACAGGGCAGGTTTCGGAGACCCAGTACTTC
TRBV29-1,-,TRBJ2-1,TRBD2,CSVENLGTSEKQYTQFF,TGCAGCGTTGAGAACTTGGGGACTAGCGAAAAACAATACACGCAGTTCTTC
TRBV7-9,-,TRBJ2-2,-,CASSLAGAGSNTGELFF,TGTGCCAGCAGCTTAGCGGGGGCCGGTTCGAACACCGGGGAGCTGTTTTTT
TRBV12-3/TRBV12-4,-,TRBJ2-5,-,CASSLLGGWETQYF,TGTGCCAGCAGTTTATTGGGCGGATGGGAGACCCAGTACTTC
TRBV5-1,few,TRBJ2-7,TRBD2,CASSSPNSGVYEQYF,TGCGCCAGCAGCTCCCCGAACAGCGGGGTCTACGAGCAGTACTTC
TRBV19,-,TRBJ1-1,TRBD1,CASKTGGKTEAFF,TGTGCCAGCAAGACAGGGGGGAAAACTGAAGCTTTCTTT
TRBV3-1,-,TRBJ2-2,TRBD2,CASSPRRGENTGELFF,TGTGCCAGCAGCCCTCGGCGGGGGGAGAACACCGGGGAGCTGTTTTTT
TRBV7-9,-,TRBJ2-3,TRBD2,CASSPLLAGVADTQYF,TGTGCCAGCAGTCCCTTACTAGCGGGAGTTGCAGATACGCAGTATTTT
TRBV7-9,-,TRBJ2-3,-,CASSVPLLGSTDTQYF,TGTGCCAGCAGCGTTCCCTTACTAGGTAGCACAGATACGCAGTATTTT
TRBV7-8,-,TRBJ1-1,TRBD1,CASSPLGQGDWNTEAFF,TGTGCCAGCAGCCCCTTAGGACAGGGAGATTGGAACACTGAAGCTTTCTTT
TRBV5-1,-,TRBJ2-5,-,CASSLWSGHETQYF,TGCGCCAGCAGCTTGTGGTCGGGGCATGAGACCCAGTACTTC
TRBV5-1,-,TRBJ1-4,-,CASSLGQPTNEKLFF,TGCGCCAGCAGCTTGGGACAGCCAACTAATGAAAAACTGTTTTTT
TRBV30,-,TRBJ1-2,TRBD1,CAWSSGQGIDGYTF,TGTGCCTGGAGTTCTGGACAGGGGATCGATGGCTACACCTTC
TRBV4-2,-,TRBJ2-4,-,CASSQVLAKNIQYF,TGTGCCAGCAGCCAAGTCCTAGCCAAAAACATTCAGTACTTC
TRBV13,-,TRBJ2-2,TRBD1,CASSLLQGAPNTGELFF,TGTGCCAGCAGCCTACTTCAGGGGGCCCCGAACACCGGGGAGCTGTTTTTT
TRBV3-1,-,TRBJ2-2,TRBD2,CASSQDWRGGRGTGELFF,TGTGCCAGCAGCCAAGACTGGCGGGGGGGCCGAGGCACCGGGGAGCTGTTTTTT
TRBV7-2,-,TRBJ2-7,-,CASSLALRRIPYEQYF,TGTGCCAGCAGCTTAGCGTTGCGAAGGATCCCCTACGAGCAGTACTTC
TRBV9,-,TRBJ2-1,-,CASSGSGAVHNEQFF,TGTGCCAGCAGCGGCAGCGGAGCAGTCCACAATGAGCAGTTCTTC
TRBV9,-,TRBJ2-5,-,CASSASSVQETQYF,TGTGCCAGCAGTGCCTCGTCGGTACAAGAGACCCAGTACTTC
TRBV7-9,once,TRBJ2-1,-,CASGVGGYNEQFF,TGTGCCAGCGGGGTGGGAGGATACAATGAGCAGTTCTTC
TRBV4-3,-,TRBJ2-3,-,CASADQSSRYTDTQYF,TGCGCCAGTGCTGACCAGTCAAGCCGCTACACAGATACGCAGTATTTT
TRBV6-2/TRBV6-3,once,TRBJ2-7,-,CASSYGTPAYEQYF,TGTGCCAGCAGTTACGGGACCCCTGCCTACGAGCAGTACTTC
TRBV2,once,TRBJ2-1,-,CASSEAQDGLSSYNEQFF,TGTGCCAGCAGTGAAGCGCAAGACGGCCTCAGCTCCTACAATGAGCAGTTCTTC
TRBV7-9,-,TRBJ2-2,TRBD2,CASSPGTSGDNTGELFF,TGTGCCAGCAGCCCAGGGACTAGCGGGGATAACACCGGGGAGCTGTTTTTT
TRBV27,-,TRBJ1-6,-,CASRIGQPNSPLHF,TGTGCCAGCCGCATAGGACAGCCTAATTCACCCCTCCACTTT
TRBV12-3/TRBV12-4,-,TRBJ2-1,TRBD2,CASSPGTSGTEQFF,TGTGCCAGCAGTCCGGGGACTAGCGGAACCGAGCAGTTCTTC
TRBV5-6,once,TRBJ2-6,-,CASSPTRGSGANVLTF,TGTGCCAGCAGCCCCACGCGGGGATCTGGGGCCAACGTCCTGACTTTC
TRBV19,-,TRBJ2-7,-,CASAPGGGYEQYF,TGTGCCAGCGCCCCCGGGGGAGGCTACGAGCAGTACTTC
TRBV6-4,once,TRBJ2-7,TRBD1,CASSASPAKPGQKPYEQYF,TGTGCCAGCAGTGCGTCTCCCGCCAAACCGGGACAGAAGCCCTACGAGCAGTACTTC
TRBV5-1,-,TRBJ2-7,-,CASSEDSSYEQYF,TGCGCCAGCAGTGAAGACAGCTCCTACGAGCAGTACTTC
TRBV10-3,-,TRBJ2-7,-,CAISESGYEQYF,TGTGCCATCAGTGAGTCTGGGTACGAGCAGTACTTC
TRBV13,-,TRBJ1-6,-,CASSSQGSPLHF,TGTGCCAGCAGCTCCCAGGGCTCACCCCTCCACTTT
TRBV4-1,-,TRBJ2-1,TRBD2,CASSLSGGDEQFF,TGCGCCAGCAGCCTCTCGGGGGGGGATGAGCAGTTCTTC
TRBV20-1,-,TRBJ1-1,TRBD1,CSAGRQGERTEAFF,TGCAGTGCTGGCCGACAGGGGGAGAGGACTGAAGCTTTCTTT
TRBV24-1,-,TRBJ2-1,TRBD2,CATSDPKTSGSINEQFF,TGTGCCACCAGTGATCCAAAAACTAGCGGGAGTATCAATGAGCAGTTCTTC
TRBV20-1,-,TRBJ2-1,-,CSARDIQTYEQFF,TGCAGTGCTAGAGATATCCAGACCTATGAGCAGTTCTTC
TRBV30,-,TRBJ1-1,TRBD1,CACPYRGDRTEAFF,TGTGCCTGTCCTTACAGGGGCGATCGCACTGAAGCTTTCTTT
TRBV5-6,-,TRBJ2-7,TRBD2,CASTQSVPSGGDSYEQYF,TGTGCCAGCACCCAAAGTGTACCTAGCGGGGGGGACTCCTACGAGCAGTACTTC
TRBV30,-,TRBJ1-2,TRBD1,CAWRKNGWDRYGYTF,TGTGCCTGGAGAAAAAATGGGTGGGACAGATATGGCTACACCTTC
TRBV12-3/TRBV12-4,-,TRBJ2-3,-,CATTEGSTGDTQYF,TGTGCCACCACCGAAGGATCCACGGGGGATACGCAGTATTTT
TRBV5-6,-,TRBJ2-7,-,CASSSGWGGEQYF,TGTGCCAGCAGCTCGGGGTGGGGCGGGGAGCAGTACTTC
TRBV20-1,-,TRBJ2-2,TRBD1,CSAGTGNTGELFF,TGCAGTGCAGGGACAGGGAACACCGGGGAGCTGTTTTTT
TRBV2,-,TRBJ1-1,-,CAILDEGTEAFF,TGTGCCATCCTAGATGAGGGCACTGAAGCTTTCTTT
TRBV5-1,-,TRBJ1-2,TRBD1,CASSGGPGQGGFGYTF,TGCGCCAGCAGCGGCGGCCCGGGACAGGGTGGTTTTGGCTACACCTTC
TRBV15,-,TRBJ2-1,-,CATSRVTYNEQFF,TGTGCCACCAGCAGAGTGACCTACAATGAGCAGTTCTTC
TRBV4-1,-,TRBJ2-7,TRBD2,CASSQDGGLAGGEQYF,TGCGCCAGCAGCCAAGATGGGGGACTAGCGGGAGGCGAGCAGTACTTC
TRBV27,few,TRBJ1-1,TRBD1,CASSFGTGTEAFF,TGTGCCAGCAGTTTCGGGACAGGGACTGAAGCTTTCTTT
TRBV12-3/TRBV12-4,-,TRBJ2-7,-,CASSFSAVDEQYF,TGTGCCAGCAGTTTCTCGGCTGTGGACGAGCAGTACTTC
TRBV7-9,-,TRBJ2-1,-,CASSLLEGEGRNSYNEQFF,TGTGCCAGCAGCCTCCTTGAGGGAGAGGGTCGGAACTCCTACAATGAGCAGTTCTTC
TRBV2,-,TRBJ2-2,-,CASSRGWDTGELFF,TGTGCCAGCAGTAGAGGTTGGGACACCGGGGAGCTGTTTTTT
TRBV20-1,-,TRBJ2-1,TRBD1,CSATTYQGASYNEQFF,TGCAGTGCTACTACCTACCAGGGGGCATCCTACAATGAGCAGTTCTTC
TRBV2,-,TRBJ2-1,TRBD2,CASSEAGLADSYNEQFF,TGTGCCAGCAGTGAAGCCGGTCTAGCGGACTCCTACAATGAGCAGTTCTTC